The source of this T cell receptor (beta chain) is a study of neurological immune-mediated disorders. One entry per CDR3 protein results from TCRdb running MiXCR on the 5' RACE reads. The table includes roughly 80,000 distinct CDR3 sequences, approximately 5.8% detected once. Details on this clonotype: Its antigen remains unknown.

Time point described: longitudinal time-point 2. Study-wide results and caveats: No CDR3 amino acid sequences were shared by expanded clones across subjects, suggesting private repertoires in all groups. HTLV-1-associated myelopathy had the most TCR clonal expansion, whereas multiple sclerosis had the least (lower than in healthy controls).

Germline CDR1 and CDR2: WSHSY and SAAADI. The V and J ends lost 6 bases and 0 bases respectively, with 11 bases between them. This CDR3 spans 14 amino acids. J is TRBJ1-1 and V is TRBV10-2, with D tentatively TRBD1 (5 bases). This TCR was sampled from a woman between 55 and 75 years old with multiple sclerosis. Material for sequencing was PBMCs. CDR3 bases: TGCGCCAGCAGGGACATAGGGTTGAACACTGAAGCTTTCTTT. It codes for CASRDIGLNTEAFF.